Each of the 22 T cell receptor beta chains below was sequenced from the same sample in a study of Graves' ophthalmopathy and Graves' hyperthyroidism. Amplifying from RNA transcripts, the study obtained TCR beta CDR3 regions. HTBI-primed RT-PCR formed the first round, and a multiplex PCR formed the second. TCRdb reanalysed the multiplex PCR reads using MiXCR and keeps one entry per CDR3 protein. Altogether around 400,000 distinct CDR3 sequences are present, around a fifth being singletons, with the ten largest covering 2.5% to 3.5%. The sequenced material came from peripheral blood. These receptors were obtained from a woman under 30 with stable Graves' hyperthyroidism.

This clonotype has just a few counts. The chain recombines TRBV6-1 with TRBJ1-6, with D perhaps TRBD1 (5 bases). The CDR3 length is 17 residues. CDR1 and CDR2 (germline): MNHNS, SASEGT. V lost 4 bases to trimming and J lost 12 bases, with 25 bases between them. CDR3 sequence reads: CASSAGAPGVPGLPLHF. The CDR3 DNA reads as TGTGCCAGCAGTGCCGGGGCCCCGGGGGTCCCCGGGTTACCCCTCCACTTT.

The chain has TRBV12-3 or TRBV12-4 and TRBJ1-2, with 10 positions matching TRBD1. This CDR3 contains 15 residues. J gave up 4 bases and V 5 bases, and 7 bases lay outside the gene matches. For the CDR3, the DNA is TGTGCCAGCAGTCCGACAGGGGGCGGTGGCTATGGCTACACCTTC. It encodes CASSPTGGGGYGYTF.

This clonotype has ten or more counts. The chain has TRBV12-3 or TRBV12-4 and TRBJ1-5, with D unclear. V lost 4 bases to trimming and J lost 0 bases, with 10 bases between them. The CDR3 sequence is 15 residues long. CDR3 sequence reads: CASSSDLYSNQPQHF. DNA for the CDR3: TGTGCCAGCAGTTCAGACCTTTATAGCAATCAGCCCCAGCATTTT.

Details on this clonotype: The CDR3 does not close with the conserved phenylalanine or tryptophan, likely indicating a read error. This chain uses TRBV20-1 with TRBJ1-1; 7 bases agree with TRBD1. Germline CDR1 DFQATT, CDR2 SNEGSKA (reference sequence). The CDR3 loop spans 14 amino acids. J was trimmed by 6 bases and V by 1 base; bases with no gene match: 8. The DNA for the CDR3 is TGCAGTGCTAGAGGTCGAACAGGGGACCCTGAAGCTTTCTAT. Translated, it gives CSARGRTGDPEAFY.

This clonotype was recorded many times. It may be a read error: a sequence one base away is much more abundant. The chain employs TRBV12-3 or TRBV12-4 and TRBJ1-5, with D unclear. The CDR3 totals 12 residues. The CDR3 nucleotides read TGTGCCAGCACTTCACGCAATCAGCTCCAGCATTTT. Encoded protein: CASTSRNQLQHF.

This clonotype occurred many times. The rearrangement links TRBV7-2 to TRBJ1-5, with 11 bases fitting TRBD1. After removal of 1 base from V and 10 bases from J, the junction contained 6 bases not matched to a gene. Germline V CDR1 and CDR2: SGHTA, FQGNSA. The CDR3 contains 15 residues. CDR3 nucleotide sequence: TGTGCCAGCAGCTTAGGAACGGGACAGGGGGTCCCCCAGCATTTT. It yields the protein CASSLGTGQGVPQHF. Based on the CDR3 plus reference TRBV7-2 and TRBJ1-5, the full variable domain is GAGVSQSPSNKVTEKGKDVELRCDPISGHTALYWYRQSLGQGLEFLIYFQGNSAPDKSGLPSDRFSAERTGGSVSTLTIQRTQQEDSAVYLCASSLGTGQGVPQHFGDGTRLSIL.

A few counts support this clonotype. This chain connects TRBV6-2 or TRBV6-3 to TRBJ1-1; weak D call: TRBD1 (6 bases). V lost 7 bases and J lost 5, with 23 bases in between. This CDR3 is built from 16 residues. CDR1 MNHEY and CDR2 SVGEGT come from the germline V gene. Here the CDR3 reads CASKFRRQVLRTEAFF. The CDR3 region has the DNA TGTGCCAGCAAGTTCAGACGACAGGTTCTGAGGACTGAAGCTTTCTTT.

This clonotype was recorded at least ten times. For the CDR3, the DNA is TGCAGTGCTAGGTCGACTAGCGTTTTGTTCGAGCAGTACTTC. Amino acid sequence: CSARSTSVLFEQYF. The chain is built from TRBV20-1 and TRBJ2-7; 8 bases fit TRBD2. The V gene end was trimmed by 3 bases and the J gene end by 6 bases; junction bases not matched to a gene: 10. The CDR3 sequence is 14 residues long. CDR1 and CDR2 from the germline V gene are DFQATT and SNEGSKA (reference sequence).

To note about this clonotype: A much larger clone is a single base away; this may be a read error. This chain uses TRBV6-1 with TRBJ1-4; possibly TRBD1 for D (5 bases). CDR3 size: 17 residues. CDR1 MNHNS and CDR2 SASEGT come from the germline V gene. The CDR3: CASSEGWDDIRREKPFF. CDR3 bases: TGTGCCAGCAGTGAAGGGTGGGACGACATCAGGCGGGAAAAACCGTTTTTT.

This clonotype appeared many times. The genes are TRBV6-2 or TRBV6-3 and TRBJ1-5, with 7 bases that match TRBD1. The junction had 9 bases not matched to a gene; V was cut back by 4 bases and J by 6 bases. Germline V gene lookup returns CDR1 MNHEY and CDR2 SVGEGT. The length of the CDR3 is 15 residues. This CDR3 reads CASSLPRQGGQPQHF. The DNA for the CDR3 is TGTGCCAGCAGTTTACCTCGACAGGGAGGTCAGCCCCAGCATTTT.

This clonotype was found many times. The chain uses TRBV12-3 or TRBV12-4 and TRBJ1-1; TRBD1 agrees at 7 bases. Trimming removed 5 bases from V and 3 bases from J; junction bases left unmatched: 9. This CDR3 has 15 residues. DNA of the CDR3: TGTGCCAGCAGTAACGACAGGGTAGGGTACACTGAAGCTTTCTTT. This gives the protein CASSNDRVGYTEAFF.

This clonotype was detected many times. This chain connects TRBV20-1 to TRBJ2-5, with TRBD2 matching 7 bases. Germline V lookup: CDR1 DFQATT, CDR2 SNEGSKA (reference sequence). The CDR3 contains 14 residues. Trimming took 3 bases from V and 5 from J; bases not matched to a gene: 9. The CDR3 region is CSARRLAAAETQYF. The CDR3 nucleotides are TGCAGTGCTAGGCGGCTAGCGGCGGCGGAGACCCAGTACTTC.

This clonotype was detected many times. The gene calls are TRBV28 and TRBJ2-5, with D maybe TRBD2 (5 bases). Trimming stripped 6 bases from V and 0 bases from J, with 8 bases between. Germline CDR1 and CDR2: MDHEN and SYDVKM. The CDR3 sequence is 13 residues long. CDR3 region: CASSSDYQETQYF. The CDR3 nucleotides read TGTGCCAGCAGCTCGGACTACCAAGAGACCCAGTACTTC.

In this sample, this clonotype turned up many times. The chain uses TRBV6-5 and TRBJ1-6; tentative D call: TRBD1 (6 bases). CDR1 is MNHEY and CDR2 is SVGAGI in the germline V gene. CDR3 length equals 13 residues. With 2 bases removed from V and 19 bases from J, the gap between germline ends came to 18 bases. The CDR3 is CASSYDSQGNSHF. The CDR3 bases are TGTGCCAGCAGTTACGATTCGCAGGGGAATAGTCACTTT.

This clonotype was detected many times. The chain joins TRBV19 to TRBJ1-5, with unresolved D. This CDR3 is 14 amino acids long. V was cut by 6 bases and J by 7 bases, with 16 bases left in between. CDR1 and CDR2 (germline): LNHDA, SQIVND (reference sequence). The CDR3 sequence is CASSTIGVGQPQHF. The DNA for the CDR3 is TGTGCCAGTAGCACGATTGGCGTGGGACAGCCCCAGCATTTT.

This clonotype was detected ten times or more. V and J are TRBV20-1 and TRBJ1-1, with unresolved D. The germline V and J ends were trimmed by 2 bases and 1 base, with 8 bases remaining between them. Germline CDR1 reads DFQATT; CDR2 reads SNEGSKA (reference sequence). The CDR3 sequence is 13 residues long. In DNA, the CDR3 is TGCAGTGCTAGACACGGGCAGAACACTGAAGCTTTCTTT. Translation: CSARHGQNTEAFF.

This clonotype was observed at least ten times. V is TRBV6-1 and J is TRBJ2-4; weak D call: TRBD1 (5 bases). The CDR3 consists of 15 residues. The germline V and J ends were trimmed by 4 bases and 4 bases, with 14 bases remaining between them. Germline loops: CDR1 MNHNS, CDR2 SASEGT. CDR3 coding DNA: TGTGCCAGCAGTGGACCTTTGGACACAAAAAACATTCAGTACTTC. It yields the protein CASSGPLDTKNIQYF.

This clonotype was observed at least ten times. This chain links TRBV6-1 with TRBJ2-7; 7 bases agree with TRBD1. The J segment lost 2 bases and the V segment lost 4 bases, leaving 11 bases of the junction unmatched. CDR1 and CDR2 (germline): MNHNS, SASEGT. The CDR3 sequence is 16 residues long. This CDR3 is CASSGLPGQSTYEQYF. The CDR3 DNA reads TGTGCCAGCAGTGGCCTTCCGGGACAGTCTACCTACGAGCAGTACTTC.

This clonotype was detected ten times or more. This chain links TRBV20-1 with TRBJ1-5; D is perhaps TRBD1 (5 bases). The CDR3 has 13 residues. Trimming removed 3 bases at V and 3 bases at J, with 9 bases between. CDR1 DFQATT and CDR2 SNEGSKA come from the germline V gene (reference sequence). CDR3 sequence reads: CSASRANNQPQHF. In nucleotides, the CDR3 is TGCAGTGCTAGCAGGGCTAACAATCAGCCCCAGCATTTT.

The CDR3 protein is CATRFPRGDTEAFF. Written as DNA, the CDR3 is TGTGCCACCAGATTCCCCCGTGGGGACACTGAAGCTTTCTTT. The chain is built from TRBV6-1 and TRBJ1-1; no clear D. CDR1 and CDR2 from the germline V gene are MNHNS and SASEGT. The CDR3 contains 14 residues. The V end was cut by 10 bases, the J end by 3 bases, with 18 bases between.

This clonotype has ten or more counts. The CDR3 sequence is CASSARYEQYF. CDR3 DNA: TGTGCCAGCAGCGCTCGCTACGAGCAGTACTTC. The chain is built from TRBV11-2 and TRBJ2-7, with D unresolved. V was clipped by 5 bases and J by 3 bases, with 5 bases between them. The CDR3 sequence is 11 residues long. Germline V lookup: CDR1 SGHAT, CDR2 FQNNGV.

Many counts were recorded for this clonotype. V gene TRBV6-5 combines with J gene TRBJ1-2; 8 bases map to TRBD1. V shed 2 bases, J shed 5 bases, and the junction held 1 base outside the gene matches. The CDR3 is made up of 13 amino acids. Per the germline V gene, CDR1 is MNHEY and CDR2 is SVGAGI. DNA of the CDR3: TGTGCCAGCAGTTACCAGGGGGCTTATGGCTACACCTTC. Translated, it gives CASSYQGAYGYTF.